These T cell receptor beta chains were read from a single sample in a study of T cell repertoires in cytomegalovirus infection. These TCRs' antigens remain unknown. Using its own MiXCR run on the reads, TCRdb lists one record per CDR3 protein. The data hold hundreds of thousands of distinct CDR3 sequences, with approximately 33% observed a single time. The starting material was cultured CD8+ T cells from PBMCs, obtained from culture after CMV antigen stimulation. The source of these receptors is a human donor in good health (CMV status not recorded). Some clones in this sample may be carry-over from other donors' samples. Each CDR3 is given with its conserved first and last residue.

J gene | V gene | CDR3 protein
TRBJ1-2 | TRBV12-5 | CASGFSGGTTTEGYTF
TRBJ2-2 | TRBV27 | CASSLFAVGGELFF
TRBJ1-2 | TRBV7-9 | CASSPPAAYGYTF
TRBJ1-2 | TRBV6-1 | CASSVGPANYGYTF
TRBJ1-3 | TRBV20-1 | CSAAKGGNTIYF
TRBJ1-1 | TRBV9 | CASSLRQGEEAFF
TRBJ1-6 | TRBV7-6 | CASSWGQGPMSPLHF
TRBJ1-5 | TRBV7-2 | CASSSRTGGSNQPQHF
TRBJ2-3 | TRBV27 | CASSRTFPTQDTQYF
TRBJ1-6 | TRBV4-2 | CASSQADRGPNSPLHF
TRBJ1-4 | TRBV4-3 | CASSPRGGQFNEKLFF
TRBJ1-1 | TRBV19 | CASSPPGSSPQAFF
TRBJ2-5 | TRBV4-1 | CASSQAFPPYQETQYF
TRBJ1-1 | TRBV20-1 | CSAPLVEKTEAFF
TRBJ2-5 | TRBV2 | CAGRGGEIQETQYF
TRBJ1-2 | TRBV5-5 | CASGEAGVLGYTF
TRBJ2-2 | TRBV6-2/TRBV6-3 | CASSYLQGEAGELFF
TRBJ1-2 | TRBV27 | CASSFVAGSGYGYTF
TRBJ2-7 | TRBV6-1 | CASSEYVDGDYEQYF
TRBJ2-5 | TRBV7-6 | CASSLDIGETQYF